In this sample, the clone carrying this T cell receptor beta chain turned up many times. The antigen is undetermined. The CDR3 end lies 3 residues beyond the end of the read and is filled in from the germline J gene. This sample was included in a study of T cell clonality in common variable immunodeficiency. CDR1 is SEHNR and CDR2 is FQNEAQ in the germline V gene (reference sequence). The V gene lost 5 bases and the J gene lost 3 bases, with 17 bases spanning the gap. CDR3 size: 15 residues. Profiling relied on immunoSEQ multiplex PCR, and the TCRdb table lists in-frame clones only, not all of them. The sample shows about 30,000 clones, no singletons; the ten largest hold roughly an eighth. Blood samples were heparinized, roughly 5 to 8 ml per donor. Study-wide results and caveats: CVID subjects showed higher TCRbeta clonality than healthy controls.

The chain has TRBV7-9 and TRBJ2-7; a possible D gene is TRBD1 (5 bases). Material for sequencing was peripheral blood mononuclear cells. This receptor was identified in a person between 18 and 70 years old in good health. The CDR3: CASSPPDKAGYEQYF. The covered CDR3 bases are TGTGCCAGCAGCCCCCCGGACAAGGCCGGCTACGAG.